Shown below are 22 T cell receptor beta chains from a single sample sequenced in a study of T cell changes during pregnancy in multiple sclerosis. Repertoires were generated with immunoSEQ multiplex PCR, while TCRdb's copy carries only in-frame clones and drops some. The top ten hold 2% to 3% of the sample, which has around 62,000 clones, roughly nine tenths seen once. The sample here was peripheral blood, taken in the first trimester of pregnancy. The source of these receptors is a female donor with multiple sclerosis, enrolled in a pregnancy study.

The V gene is TRBV7-2, the J gene TRBJ2-7; TRBD2 aligns across 12 bases. The CDR3 is made up of 15 amino acids. CDR1 and CDR2 from the germline V gene are SGHTA and FQGNSA. The V gene end was trimmed by 4 bases and the J gene end by 2 bases; junction bases not matched to a gene: 3. This CDR3 reads CASSWTSGEAYEQYF. The DNA for the CDR3 is TGTGCCAGCAGCTGGACTAGCGGGGAGGCCTACGAGCAGTACTTC.

The chain carries TRBV7-7 and TRBJ1-1; D gene unclear. In germline, CDR1 is SSHAT, CDR2 FNYEAQ (reference sequence). CDR3 length: 13 amino acids. Trimming left V 3 bases short and J 2 bases short, with 7 bases between. The CDR3 DNA follows: TGTGCCAGCAGCTTGGCAGAAAACACTGAAGCTTTCTTT. The encoded protein is CASSLAENTEAFF.

The gene calls are TRBV19 and TRBJ1-5, with a tentative D call TRBD1 (5 bases). Trimming stripped 0 bases from V and 2 bases from J, with 14 bases between. The germline gives CDR1 LNHDA, CDR2 SQIVND (reference sequence). The CDR3 totals 17 residues. CDR3: CASSIDVGVYGNQPQHF. CDR3 sequence (DNA): TGTGCCAGTAGTATAGATGTAGGGGTTTATGGCAATCAGCCCCAGCATTTT.

The chain has TRBV7-9 and TRBJ2-5, with no clear D. The CDR3 consists of 17 residues. V lost 1 base, J lost 3 bases, and 18 bases lay in between. Per germline, CDR1 SEHNR and CDR2 FQNEAQ (reference sequence). The CDR3 spells CASSLEMAIPTEETQYF. CDR3 bases: TGTGCCAGCAGCTTAGAGATGGCTATCCCTACAGAAGAGACCCAGTACTTC.

J is TRBJ2-2 and V is TRBV19; D perhaps matches TRBD1 (6 bases). The CDR3 covers 13 residues. The germline V gene has CDR1 LNHDA and CDR2 SQIVND (reference sequence). V was shortened by 8 bases and J by 2 bases, with 9 bases between the two germline ends. The CDR3 DNA is TGTGCCAGTGAGGGACACAACACCGGGGAGCTGTTTTTT. Its translation is CASEGHNTGELFF.

The J gene is TRBJ2-2, the V gene TRBV18, with TRBD1 as a possible D gene (6 bases). V was clipped by 3 bases and J by 0 bases, with 11 bases between them. The CDR3 spans 16 residues. Germline assignment: CDR1 KGHSH and CDR2 LQKENI. CDR3 bases: TGTGCCAGCTCACCCTGGGGGACAACGAACACCGGGGAGCTGTTTTTT. Protein product: CASSPWGTTNTGELFF.

V and J are TRBV6-1 and TRBJ1-1; 7 bases fit TRBD1. Germline CDR1 and CDR2: MNHNS and SASEGT. The CDR3 spans 15 residues. V lost 1 base, J lost 4 bases, and 6 bases stayed unmatched. The DNA of the CDR3 is TGTGCCAGCAGTGAAGACTCAGGGGGAGGCACTGAAGCTTTCTTT. Its protein product is CASSEDSGGGTEAFF.

V and J are TRBV2 and TRBJ2-3, with TRBD1 matching over 7 bases. J gave up 6 bases and V 7 bases, and 10 bases lay outside the gene matches. The germline V gene encodes CDR1 SNHLY and CDR2 FYNNEI. The CDR3 consists of 14 residues. The CDR3 sequence is CASKGDRVRDTQYF. CDR3 DNA: TGTGCCAGCAAAGGAGACAGGGTCCGGGATACGCAGTATTTT.

The gene calls are TRBV7-2 and TRBJ2-7; TRBD1 aligns across 9 bases. The CDR3 sequence is 12 residues long. CDR1 is SGHTA, CDR2 FQGNSA, per germline. J lost 9 bases, V lost 5 bases, and 5 bases had no gene match. The CDR3 DNA sequence: TGTGCCAGCAGCGAGCTACAGGGGGCGCAGTACTTC. Translated, it gives CASSELQGAQYF.

This chain connects TRBV6-4 to TRBJ1-1; the match to TRBD1 covers 7 bases. The germline V gene has CDR1 MRHNA and CDR2 SNTAGT. Germline trimming cut 4 bases from V and 11 bases from J; bases unmatched to any gene: 7. The CDR3 spans 12 residues. For the CDR3, the DNA is TGTGCCAGCAGTGGAGGTGACAGGGCGGCTTTCTTT. This gives the protein CASSGGDRAAFF.

J is TRBJ1-1 and V is TRBV5-1, with unresolved D. This CDR3 is 14 amino acids long. CDR1 and CDR2 from the germline V gene are SGHRS and YFSETQ. Trimming removed 5 bases at V and 1 base at J, with 12 bases between. DNA of the CDR3: TGCGCCAGCAGTACTAATTTGGGGAACACTGAAGCTTTCTTT. This translates into CASSTNLGNTEAFF.

The gene calls are TRBV19 and TRBJ2-7; D is unresolved. The ends were cut back, 5 bases at V and 0 bases at J, with 11 bases in the middle. The CDR3 covers 14 residues. CDR1 is LNHDA, CDR2 SQIVND, per germline (reference sequence). CDR3 DNA: TGTGCCAGTAGTTCGACAACGAGCTCCTACGAGCAGTACTTC. Protein: CASSSTTSSYEQYF.

The sample holds one count of this clone. This sequence joins TRBV4-2 and TRBJ1-3; weak D call: TRBD1 (5 bases). The CDR3 loop spans 16 amino acids. V was trimmed by 4 bases and J by 4 bases, leaving 17 bases between them. Germline V gene data show CDR1 as LGHNA and CDR2 as YNFKEQ. CDR3 protein: CASSPHSQVSGNTIYF. The CDR3 nucleotides read TGTGCCAGCAGCCCCCATTCACAGGTCTCCGGAAACACCATATATTTT.

The rearrangement links TRBV6-1 to TRBJ2-5, with 8 nucleotides matching TRBD1. V lost 4 bases and J lost 5; bases outside the gene matches: 6. The CDR3 sequence is 14 residues long. Germline CDR1 reads MNHNS; CDR2 reads SASEGT. The DNA of the CDR3 is TGTGCCAGCAGTGGGACAGGGAAGAAGGAGACCCAGTACTTC. As protein: CASSGTGKKETQYF.

The sample holds one count of this clone. The chain uses TRBV7-9 and TRBJ1-2; 8 bases are shared with TRBD1. CDR1 and CDR2 from the germline V gene are SEHNR and FQNEAQ (reference sequence). Germline trimming cut 5 bases from V and 5 bases from J; bases unmatched to any gene: 7. CDR3 length: 14 amino acids. CDR3 sequence (DNA): TGTGCCAGCAGCCTAGGACAGGGCCTATATGGCTACACCTTC. Its protein is CASSLGQGLYGYTF.

The chain is built from TRBV19 and TRBJ2-3, with D tentatively TRBD1 (6 bases). This CDR3 is built from 16 residues. Germline values: CDR1 LNHDA, CDR2 SQIVND (reference sequence). Trimming left V 6 bases short and J 7 bases short, with 23 bases between. CDR3 residues: CASSRQSQGMGYTQYF. CDR3 nucleotides: TGTGCCAGTAGCAGGCAGAGTCAGGGGATGGGGTATACGCAGTATTTT. Together with reference TRBV19 and TRBJ2-3, the CDR3 gives the full variable domain: DGGITQSPKYLFRKEGQNVTLSCEQNLNHDAMYWYRQDPGQGLRLIYYSQIVNDFQKGDIAEGYSVSREKKESFPLTVTSAQKNPTAFYLCASSRQSQGMGYTQYFGPGTRLTVL.

The rearrangement uses TRBV11-3 and TRBJ1-1; possible D gene TRBD1, 6 bases. Deletions cut 2 bases from V and 0 bases from J, with 7 bases between. CDR3 length: 14 amino acids. CDR1 SGHNT and CDR2 YENEEA come from the germline V gene. The CDR3 is CASSLSGVNTEAFF. DNA for the CDR3: TGTGCCAGCAGCTTATCAGGGGTGAACACTGAAGCTTTCTTT.

J is TRBJ1-5 and V is TRBV7-5. TRBV7-5 is assigned pseudogene status. The CDR3 runs to 14 residues. The CDR3 region has the DNA TGTGTCAGAAAGGTAGGAGCGGAGAGACAGCCCCAGCATTTT. Its translation is CVRKVGAERQPQHF.

This sequence joins TRBV10-3 and TRBJ2-7; 8 nucleotides agree with TRBD1. The J segment lost 6 bases and the V segment lost 0 bases, leaving 13 bases of the junction unmatched. There are 17 residues in the CDR3. Germline CDR1 reads ENHRY; CDR2 reads SYGVKD. The CDR3 DNA follows: TGTGCCATCAGTGAGTCCACAAAGGGACAGGTGTGGGGCGAGCAGTACTTC. Translated: CAISESTKGQVWGEQYF.

The chain joins TRBV7-9 to TRBJ2-2, with 15 bases lining up with TRBD2. The CDR3 is 16 amino acids. Looked up from germline, CDR1 is SEHNR and CDR2 is FQNEAQ (reference sequence). Trimming at V came to 4 bases and at J to 6 bases, leaving 3 bases not matched to a gene. The CDR3 reads CASSSGLAGGAGELFF. The CDR3 nucleotides read TGTGCCAGCAGCTCGGGACTAGCGGGAGGCGCCGGGGAGCTGTTTTTT. The full variable domain, in which reference TRBV7-9 and TRBJ2-2 provide the parts outside the CDR3, is DTGVSQNPRHKITKRGQNVTFRCDPISEHNRLYWYRQTLGQGPEFLTYFQNEAQLEKSRLLSDRFSAERPKGSFSTLEIQRTEQGDSAMYLCASSSGLAGGAGELFFGEGSRLTVL.

J is TRBJ2-1 and V is TRBV19; 10 bases are shared with TRBD2. The CDR3 spans 15 residues. Unmatched junction bases numbered 4, after V lost 2 bases and J lost 6 bases. Germline V lookup: CDR1 LNHDA, CDR2 SQIVND (reference sequence). The DNA of the CDR3 is TGTGCCAGTAGTATATCTAGCGGGGGCCCCAATGAGCAGTTCTTC. Translating it yields CASSISSGGPNEQFF. Supplemented by reference TRBV19 and TRBJ2-1, the full variable domain reads DGGITQSPKYLFRKEGQNVTLSCEQNLNHDAMYWYRQDPGQGLRLIYYSQIVNDFQKGDIAEGYSVSREKKESFPLTVTSAQKNPTAFYLCASSISSGGPNEQFFGPGTRLTVL.

The rearrangement joins TRBV27 to TRBJ2-3; 14 bases are a match to TRBD2. V was pared by 6 bases and J by 3 bases, with 2 bases of the junction left unmatched. Per germline, CDR1 MNHEY and CDR2 SMNVEV (reference sequence). The CDR3 sequence is 15 residues long. CDR3 amino acids: CASSGLAGGTDTQYF. The CDR3, as DNA: TGTGCCAGCAGCGGACTAGCGGGGGGAACAGATACGCAGTATTTT.